What follows are 31 T cell receptor beta chains derived from one specimen sequenced in a study of spatial heterogeneity in lung cancer. The time point is: sample taken at primary tumor resection. Researchers sequenced whole RNA taken from tumor, nontumor lung or frozen PBMC without sorting. TCRdb re-derived calls from the 5' RACE reads in MiXCR, one entry per CDR3 protein. The sample carries almost 75,000 distinct CDR3 sequences, about 14% recorded once. Specimen: PBMCs, collected at surgery. The receptors here all came from a male donor with early-stage non-small cell lung cancer.

J is TRBJ1-5 and V is TRBV7-2; D gene uncertain. Germline-derived CDR1 and CDR2 are SGHTA and FQGNSA. V gave up 5 bases and J gave up 4 bases, with 15 bases separating them. CDR3 length equals 15 residues. This chain's CDR3 is CASSLGGESNQPQHF. The CDR3 DNA follows: TGTGCCAGCAGCCTAGGTGGGGAATCAAATCAGCCCCAGCATTTT. The full variable domain, its missing parts supplied by reference TRBV7-2 and TRBJ1-5, is GAGVSQSPSNKVTEKGKDVELRCDPISGHTALYWYRQSLGQGLEFLIYFQGNSAPDKSGLPSDRFSAERTGGSVSTLTIQRTQQEDSAVYLCASSLGGESNQPQHFGDGTRLSIL.

The chain recombines TRBV6-5 with TRBJ1-6; 7 nucleotides align to TRBD1. Germline CDR1 MNHEY, CDR2 SVGAGI. The CDR3 has 14 amino acids. V lost 6 bases to trimming and J lost 5 bases; unmatched junction nucleotides: 4. The CDR3 sequence is CASRQTGNNSPLHF. CDR3 sequence (DNA): TGTGCCAGCAGGCAGACAGGGAATAATTCACCCCTCCACTTT.

The chain is built from TRBV4-2 and TRBJ2-1, with D possibly TRBD2 on 5 matching bases. V was trimmed by 2 bases and J by 2 bases, leaving 22 bases between them. Per the germline V gene, CDR1 is LGHNA and CDR2 is YNFKEQ. The CDR3 has 19 amino acids. As DNA, the CDR3 is TGTGCCAGCAGCCAAAAGAAAAAGTCAACTAGTTTTGCCTACAATGAGCAGTTCTTC. Translating gives CASSQKKKSTSFAYNEQFF.

Note on this clonotype: A read error is likely, as this CDR3 ends without the conserved phenylalanine or tryptophan. The chain links TRBV27 to TRBJ2-7; 10 bases fit TRBD2. This CDR3 comprises 14 residues. Germline-derived CDR1 and CDR2 are MNHEY and SMNVEV (reference sequence). Trimming cost V 5 bases and J 6 bases; bases outside gene matches: 7. In nucleotides, the CDR3 is TGTGCCAGCAGTCTACTAGCGGGACCTGTCGAGCAGTACCTC. Residues: CASSLLAGPVEQYL.

At least ten counts were recorded for this clonotype. The gene calls are TRBV20-1 and TRBJ1-1; TRBD1 agrees at 7 bases. This CDR3 has 14 residues. The V and J ends lost 5 bases and 4 bases, in that order; junction bases with no gene match: 10. Germline V gene data show CDR1 as DFQATT and CDR2 as SNEGSKA (reference sequence). The chain's CDR3 is CSAPLGQITTEAFF. CDR3 nucleotides: TGCAGTGCTCCGCTGGGACAGATTACCACTGAAGCTTTCTTT.

The genes are TRBV18 and TRBJ1-4; weak D call: TRBD1 (5 bases). V gave up 6 bases and J gave up 8 bases, with 16 bases separating them. The CDR3 runs to 14 residues. Germline V gene lookup returns CDR1 KGHSH and CDR2 LQKENI. CDR3 in amino acids: CASSPGQGKEKLFF. CDR3 nucleotides: TGTGCCAGCTCTCCCGGACAAGGGAAGGAAAAACTGTTTTTT.

This clonotype was seen many times. The V gene is TRBV28, the J gene TRBJ2-1; the match to TRBD2 covers 7 bases. The CDR3 consists of 14 residues. The germline V gene encodes CDR1 MDHEN and CDR2 SYDVKM. The ends lost 5 bases at V and 7 bases at J; junction bases unmatched: 8. The CDR3 DNA follows: TGTGCCAGCAGTGAGCGGGATTCTCTTAATGAGCAGTTCTTC. Protein sequence: CASSERDSLNEQFF.

The rearrangement joins TRBV30 to TRBJ2-7; TRBD1 matches 11 bases. J lost 2 bases, V lost 4 bases, and 4 bases had no gene match. Germline V gene sequence: CDR1 GTSNPN, CDR2 SVGIG (reference sequence). This CDR3 has 14 amino acids. In nucleotides, the CDR3 is TGTGCCTGGACCGGACAGGGGGCAACCTACGAGCAGTACTTC. This sequence encodes CAWTGQGATYEQYF.

In this sample, this clonotype turned up a few times. V gene TRBV11-2 combines with J gene TRBJ2-1; D unclear. This CDR3 has 12 amino acids. The germline V and J ends were trimmed by 5 bases and 7 bases, with 9 bases remaining between them. The germline CDR1 and CDR2 sequences are SGHAT and FQNNGV. The CDR3 nucleotides are TGTGCCAGCAGCGCGAGGTCGAATGAGCAGTTCTTC. Its translation: CASSARSNEQFF. The full variable domain, in which reference TRBV11-2 and TRBJ2-1 provide the parts outside the CDR3, is EAGVAQSPRYKIIEKRQSVAFWCNPISGHATLYWYQQILGQGPKLLIQFQNNGVVDDSQLPKDRFSAERLKGVDSTLKIQPAKLEDSAVYLCASSARSNEQFFGPGTRLTVL.

The chain has TRBV19 and TRBJ1-1; D is unresolved. CDR1 and CDR2 from the germline V gene are LNHDA and SQIVND (reference sequence). This CDR3 is built from 13 residues. Trimming cost V 6 bases and J 1 base, with 9 bases left between them. The CDR3 sequence is CASRISENTEAFF. In DNA form, the CDR3 reads TGTGCCAGTAGAATATCAGAGAACACTGAAGCTTTCTTT.

This chain uses TRBV5-4 with TRBJ1-3, with D unclear. The V end was cut by 3 bases, the J end by 3 bases, with 7 bases between. The CDR3 runs to 13 residues. The germline gives CDR1 SGHNT, CDR2 YYREEE (reference sequence). This CDR3 is CASSSDRGNTIYF. The CDR3 bases are TGTGCCAGCAGCTCCGACCGTGGAAACACCATATATTTT.

In its sample, this clonotype was seen many times. The chain carries TRBV11-2 and TRBJ2-6, with no clear D. The CDR3 extends over 16 amino acids. Trimming removed 2 bases at V and 0 bases at J, with 8 bases between. CDR1 and CDR2 from the germline V gene are SGHAT and FQNNGV. The CDR3 reads CASSLNRNSGANVLTF. The CDR3 DNA follows: TGTGCCAGCAGCTTAAATCGGAACTCTGGGGCCAACGTCCTGACTTTC.

This clonotype has a count of ten or more. The chain couples TRBV14 to TRBJ2-7; D gene ambiguous. With 1 base removed from V and 4 bases from J, the gap between germline ends came to 8 bases. The germline V gene has CDR1 SGHDN and CDR2 FVKESK. The CDR3 covers 13 residues. The CDR3 sequence is CASSQGNRYEQYF. CDR3 nucleotides: TGTGCCAGCAGCCAAGGTAACCGTTACGAGCAGTACTTC.

This clonotype was counted between two and nine times. The chain uses TRBV20-1 and TRBJ1-1; no firm D call. This CDR3 is 13 amino acids long. The V gene lost 2 bases and the J gene lost 1 base, with 8 bases spanning the gap. The germline V gene encodes CDR1 DFQATT and CDR2 SNEGSKA (reference sequence). Here the CDR3 reads CSARIDPNTEAFF. The CDR3 DNA follows: TGCAGTGCTAGAATAGACCCGAACACTGAAGCTTTCTTT.

This clonotype was seen more than once but under ten times. The chain combines TRBV10-3 with TRBJ1-1; 7 bases line up with TRBD1. There are 11 residues in the CDR3. The ends lost 11 bases at V and 5 bases at J; junction bases unmatched: 5. CDR1 and CDR2 from the germline V gene are ENHRY and SYGVKD. DNA for the CDR3: TGTGCCGCCCAGGGGGAAACTGAAGCTTTCTTT. Translating gives CAAQGETEAFF.

Only a few counts were recorded for this clonotype. The chain has TRBV27 and TRBJ2-4; D perhaps matches TRBD2 (6 bases). The CDR3 runs to 15 residues. Germline V gene sequence: CDR1 MNHEY, CDR2 SMNVEV (reference sequence). The V end was cut by 5 bases, the J end by 4 bases, with 15 bases between. CDR3: CASSPLRDSKNIQYF. CDR3 DNA sequence: TGTGCCAGCAGTCCTCTCCGGGACTCTAAAAACATTCAGTACTTC.

There are many counts of this clonotype. The chain joins TRBV30 to TRBJ2-7; a weak D match, TRBD2 (5 bases). The germline gives CDR1 GTSNPN, CDR2 SVGIG (reference sequence). Between the trimmed V and J ends, which lost 2 bases and 0 bases, there was a span of 8 bases. The CDR3 totals 13 residues. The CDR3 is CAWSQGSSYEQYF. CDR3 nucleotide sequence: TGTGCCTGGAGTCAAGGGAGCTCCTACGAGCAGTACTTC.

This clonotype has at least ten counts. The chain couples TRBV5-1 to TRBJ1-1; 7 nucleotides agree with TRBD1. This CDR3 has 14 residues. J was trimmed by 8 bases and V by 2 bases; bases with no gene match: 9. In germline, CDR1 is SGHRS, CDR2 YFSETQ. The CDR3: CASSLITGQREAFF. The DNA for the CDR3 is TGCGCCAGCAGCTTAATCACGGGACAGAGAGAAGCTTTCTTT.

The sample holds many counts of this clonotype. The rearrangement uses TRBV7-9 and TRBJ2-1; TRBD2 aligns across 10 bases. CDR3 length equals 16 residues. V trimming: 5 bases; J trimming: 5 bases; junction bases outside the gene matches: 9. Germline values: CDR1 SEHNR, CDR2 FQNEAQ (reference sequence). For the CDR3, the DNA is TGTGCCAGCAGCGGAGAGGCTAGCGGGAGAAACAATGAGCAGTTCTTC. It specifies CASSGEASGRNNEQFF.

The chain recombines TRBV5-1 with TRBJ2-7, with D hard to call. The ends were cut back, 0 bases at V and 1 base at J, with 11 bases in the middle. Germline loops: CDR1 SGHRS, CDR2 YFSETQ. The CDR3 length is 15 residues. The CDR3 here is CASSLDQTSSYEQYF. CDR3 coding DNA: TGCGCCAGCAGCTTGGACCAGACATCGTCCTACGAGCAGTACTTC. Complete variable domain (other parts from reference TRBV5-1 and TRBJ2-7): KAGVTQTPRYLIKTRGQQVTLSCSPISGHRSVSWYQQTPGQGLQFLFEYFSETQRNKGNFPGRFSGRQFSNSRSEMNVSTLELGDSALYLCASSLDQTSSYEQYFGPGTRLTVT.

This clonotype turned up a few times. The chain joins TRBV2 to TRBJ2-1, with TRBD2 matching over 10 bases. The V and J ends lost 4 bases and 7 bases, in that order; junction bases with no gene match: 4. The CDR3 consists of 14 residues. CDR1 SNHLY and CDR2 FYNNEI come from the germline V gene. The CDR3 DNA reads as TGTGCCAGCAGTGTAAGCGGGAGGGAAAATGAGCAGTTCTTC. It specifies CASSVSGRENEQFF.

This clonotype was counted a few times. J is TRBJ1-1 and V is TRBV5-5; D may be TRBD1 (5 bases). The germline V gene encodes CDR1 SGHKS and CDR2 YYEKEE (reference sequence). The CDR3 runs to 15 residues. V lost 4 bases and J lost 0, with 13 bases in between. The CDR3 region is CASSLGARVNTEAFF. Written as DNA, the CDR3 is TGTGCCAGCAGCCTAGGGGCCAGGGTGAACACTGAAGCTTTCTTT.

Concerning this clonotype itself: One junction end disagrees with the germline gene, perhaps due to a read error. CDR3 amino acids: CASSTIPLSEQYF. CDR3 sequence (DNA): TGTGCTAGCAGCACTATCCCCTTGTCCGAGCAGTACTTC. The chain recombines TRBV7-7 with TRBJ2-7; no clear D. CDR3 length equals 13 residues. Germline V gene sequence: CDR1 SSHAT, CDR2 FNYEAQ (reference sequence).

This clonotype was picked up many times. The rearrangement links TRBV12-3 or TRBV12-4 to TRBJ1-1; D may be TRBD1 (6 bases). CDR3 length: 13 amino acids. V lost 6 bases and J 4 bases, leaving 12 bases between the germline ends. The CDR3 reads CASSYRDVTEAFF. The CDR3 nucleotides read TGTGCCAGCAGCTACAGGGACGTCACTGAAGCTTTCTTT.

This clonotype occurred a few times. The rearrangement links TRBV5-1 to TRBJ2-3; a possible D gene is TRBD1 (6 bases). The CDR3 covers 15 residues. Trimming removed 4 bases at V and 3 bases at J, with 15 bases between. Germline values: CDR1 SGHRS, CDR2 YFSETQ. The CDR3: CASSTSGAETDTQYF. The CDR3 DNA reads TGCGCCAGCAGCACTTCAGGGGCTGAGACAGATACGCAGTATTTT.

This clonotype was seen ten or more times. The chain recombines TRBV18 with TRBJ1-2; D is undetermined. The CDR3 contains 13 residues. The V gene's germline CDR1 is KGHSH and CDR2 LQKENI. Deletions cut 5 bases from V and 0 bases from J, with 7 bases between. CDR3: CASSSNTNYGYTF. CDR3 bases: TGTGCCAGCTCATCAAATACTAACTATGGCTACACCTTC.

This clonotype has only a few counts. The V gene is TRBV19, the J gene TRBJ2-7; possible D gene TRBD2, 6 bases. The germline V and J ends were trimmed by 8 bases and 3 bases, with 14 bases remaining between them. Per germline, CDR1 LNHDA and CDR2 SQIVND (reference sequence). CDR3 length equals 13 residues. The chain's CDR3 is CASSPGLLYEQYF. DNA of the CDR3: TGTGCCAGTTCACCGGGACTTCTCTACGAGCAGTACTTC.

On this clonotype itself: Its ends do not fully match the called genes, so a read error is possible. This sequence joins TRBV2 and TRBJ2-1; D not certain. The CDR3 is made up of 12 amino acids. Germline CDR1 is SNHLY and CDR2 is FYNNEI. CDR3 sequence (DNA): TGTGCCAGCAGCGAAGGGCCAAGGGAGCAGTTCTTC. Amino acid sequence: CASSEGPREQFF.

This clonotype was observed a handful of times. The chain uses TRBV27 and TRBJ1-5; D gene ambiguous. The CDR3 sequence is 15 residues long. Trimming stripped 6 bases from V and 3 bases from J, with 15 bases between. Per germline, CDR1 MNHEY and CDR2 SMNVEV (reference sequence). The CDR3 DNA follows: TGTGCCAGCAGCCTAGAAGGCCGTTACAATCAGCCCCAGCATTTT. Protein sequence: CASSLEGRYNQPQHF.

This chain joins TRBV7-9 and TRBJ2-7; 11 nucleotides line up with TRBD2. The ends lost 0 bases at V and 6 bases at J; junction bases unmatched: 1. CDR3 length: 14 residues. Germline V gene data show CDR1 as SEHNR and CDR2 as FQNEAQ (reference sequence). CDR3 loop: CASSLASGRAEQYF. The CDR3 nucleotides are TGTGCCAGCAGCTTAGCTAGCGGGAGGGCCGAGCAGTACTTC.

This rearrangement joins TRBV7-9 to TRBJ2-5; 7 positions match TRBD2. The CDR3 spans 14 residues. Germline trimming cut 5 bases from V and 4 bases from J; bases unmatched to any gene: 7. CDR1 and CDR2 (germline): SEHNR, FQNEAQ (reference sequence). In DNA, the CDR3 is TGTGCCAGCAGCGACCGACTAGCAAGAGAGACCCAGTACTTC. It codes for CASSDRLARETQYF.